A single T cell receptor beta chain is shown here with its context. Its specificity is not known. This CDR3 contains 15 residues. In germline, CDR1 is SEHNR, CDR2 FQNEAQ (reference sequence). Deletions cut 5 bases from V and 1 base from J, with 14 bases between. The data belong to a study of blood T cells in healthy people across ages. Overall study context: Every two T cells gave about one barcoded beta molecule via template switching. Study-wide findings and caveats: Fewer expanded clones and more diversity marked long-lived versus aged donors. Age brought a roughly linear fall in TCR beta diversity measured per million T cells.

Through a sample-barcoded 5' primer and a J-beta primer mix, a second PCR was run for about 7 to 12 cycles. TCRdb independently ran MiXCR on the 5' RACE reads; one entry per CDR3 protein. The table records about 1.4 million distinct CDR3 sequences, 45% to 70% of them present only once. This sequence originates from a man between 18 and 35 years old in good health. Sequencing was performed on blood. V gene TRBV7-9 combines with J gene TRBJ1-1; no definite D call. CDR3 protein: CASSVVFASNTEAFF. CDR3 DNA: TGTGCCAGCAGCGTAGTATTTGCGTCGAACACTGAAGCTTTCTTT.